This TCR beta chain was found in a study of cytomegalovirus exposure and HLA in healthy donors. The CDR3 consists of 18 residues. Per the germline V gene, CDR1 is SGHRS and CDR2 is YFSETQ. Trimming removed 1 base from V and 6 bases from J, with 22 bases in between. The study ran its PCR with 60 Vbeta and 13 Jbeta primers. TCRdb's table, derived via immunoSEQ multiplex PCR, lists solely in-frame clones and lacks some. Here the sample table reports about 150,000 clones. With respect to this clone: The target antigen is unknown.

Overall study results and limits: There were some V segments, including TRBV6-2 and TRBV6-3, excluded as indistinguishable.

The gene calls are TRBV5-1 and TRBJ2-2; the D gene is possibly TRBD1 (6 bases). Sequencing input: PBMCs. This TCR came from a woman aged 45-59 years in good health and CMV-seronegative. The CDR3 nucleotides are TGCGCCAGCAGCTTGCCCCGTTCGACAGGTGAAGCGCCCGGGGAGCTGTTTTTT. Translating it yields CASSLPRSTGEAPGELFF.